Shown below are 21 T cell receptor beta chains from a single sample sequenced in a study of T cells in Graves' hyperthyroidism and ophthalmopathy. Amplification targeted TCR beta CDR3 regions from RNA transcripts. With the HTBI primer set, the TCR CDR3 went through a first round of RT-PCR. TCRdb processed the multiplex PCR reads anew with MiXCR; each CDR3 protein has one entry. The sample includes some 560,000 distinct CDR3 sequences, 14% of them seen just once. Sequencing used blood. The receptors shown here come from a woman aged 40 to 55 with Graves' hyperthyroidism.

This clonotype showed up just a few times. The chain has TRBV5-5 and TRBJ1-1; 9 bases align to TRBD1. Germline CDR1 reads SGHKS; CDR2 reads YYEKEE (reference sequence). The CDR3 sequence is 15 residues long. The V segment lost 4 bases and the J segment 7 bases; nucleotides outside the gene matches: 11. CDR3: CASSHSPGTGSEAFF. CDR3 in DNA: TGTGCCAGCAGCCATTCTCCTGGGACAGGGAGTGAAGCTTTCTTT.

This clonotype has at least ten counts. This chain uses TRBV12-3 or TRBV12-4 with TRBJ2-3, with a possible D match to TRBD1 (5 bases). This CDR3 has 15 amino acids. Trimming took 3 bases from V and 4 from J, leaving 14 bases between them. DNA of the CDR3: TGTGCCAGCAGTTTTTTGTGGGGCGAGGCAGATACGCAGTATTTT. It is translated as CASSFLWGEADTQYF.

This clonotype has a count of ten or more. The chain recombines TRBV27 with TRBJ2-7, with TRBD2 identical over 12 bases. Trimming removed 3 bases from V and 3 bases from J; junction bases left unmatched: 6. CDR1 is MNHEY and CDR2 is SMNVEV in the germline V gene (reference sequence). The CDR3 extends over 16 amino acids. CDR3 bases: TGTGCCAGCAGTTTTAAGAGACTAGCGGGAGTCTACGAGCAGTACTTC. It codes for CASSFKRLAGVYEQYF.

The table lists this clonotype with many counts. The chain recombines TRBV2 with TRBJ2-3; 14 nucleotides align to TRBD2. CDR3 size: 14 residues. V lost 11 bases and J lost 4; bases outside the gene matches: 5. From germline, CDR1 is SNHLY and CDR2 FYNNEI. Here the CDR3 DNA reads TGTGCCTCAGGGACTAGCGGGAGACCAGATACGCAGTATTTT. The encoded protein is CASGTSGRPDTQYF.

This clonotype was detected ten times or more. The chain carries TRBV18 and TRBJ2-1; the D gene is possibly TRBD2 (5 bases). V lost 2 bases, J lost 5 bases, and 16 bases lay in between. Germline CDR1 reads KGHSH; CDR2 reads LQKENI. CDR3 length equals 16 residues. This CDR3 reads CASSPGFLAHNNEQFF. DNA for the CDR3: TGTGCCAGCTCACCAGGGTTCCTAGCCCACAACAATGAGCAGTTCTTC.

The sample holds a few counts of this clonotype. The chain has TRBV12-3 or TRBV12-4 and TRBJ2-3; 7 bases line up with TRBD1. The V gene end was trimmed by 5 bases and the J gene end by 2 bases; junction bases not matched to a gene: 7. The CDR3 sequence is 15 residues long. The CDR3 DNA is TGTGCCAGCAGTAGCGGACAGGTTCTCACAGATACGCAGTATTTT. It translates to CASSSGQVLTDTQYF.

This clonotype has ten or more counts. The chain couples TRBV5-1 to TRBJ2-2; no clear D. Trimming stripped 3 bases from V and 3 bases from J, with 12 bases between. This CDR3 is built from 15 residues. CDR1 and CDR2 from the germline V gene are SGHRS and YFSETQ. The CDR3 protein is CASSWELTHTGELFF. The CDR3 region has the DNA TGCGCCAGCAGCTGGGAACTGACTCACACCGGGGAGCTGTTTTTT.

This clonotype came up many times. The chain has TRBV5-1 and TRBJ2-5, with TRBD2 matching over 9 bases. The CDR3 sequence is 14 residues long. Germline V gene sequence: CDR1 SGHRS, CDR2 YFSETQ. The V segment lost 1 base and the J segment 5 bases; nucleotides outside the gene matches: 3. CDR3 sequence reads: CASSLYSGSETQYF. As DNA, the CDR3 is TGCGCCAGCAGCTTGTATAGCGGGAGTGAGACCCAGTACTTC. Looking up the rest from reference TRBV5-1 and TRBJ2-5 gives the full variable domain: KAGVTQTPRYLIKTRGQQVTLSCSPISGHRSVSWYQQTPGQGLQFLFEYFSETQRNKGNFPGRFSGRQFSNSRSEMNVSTLELGDSALYLCASSLYSGSETQYFGPGTRLLVL.

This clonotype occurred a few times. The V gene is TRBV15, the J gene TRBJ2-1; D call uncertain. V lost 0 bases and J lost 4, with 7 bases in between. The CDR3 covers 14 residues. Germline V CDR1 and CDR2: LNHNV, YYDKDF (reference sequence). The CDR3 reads CATSRDPAYNEQFF. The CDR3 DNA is TGTGCCACCAGCAGAGATCCAGCTTACAATGAGCAGTTCTTC.

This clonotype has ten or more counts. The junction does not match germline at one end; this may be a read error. CDR3 DNA: TGTGCCAGCAGTTTAGGGACGGATAGCAATCAGCCCCAGCATTTT. Its protein is CASSLGTDSNQPQHF. The genes are TRBV7-6 and TRBJ1-5, with D possibly matching TRBD1 (5 bases). This CDR3 comprises 15 residues. Germline CDR1 and CDR2: SGHVS and FNYEAQ.

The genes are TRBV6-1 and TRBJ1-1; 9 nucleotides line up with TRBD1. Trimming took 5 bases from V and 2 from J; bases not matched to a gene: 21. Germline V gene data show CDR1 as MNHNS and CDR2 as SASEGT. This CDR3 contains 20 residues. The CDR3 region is CASSPRFTGGTGSENTEAFF. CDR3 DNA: TGTGCCAGCAGTCCCCGTTTTACGGGAGGGACAGGGTCTGAAAACACTGAAGCTTTCTTT.

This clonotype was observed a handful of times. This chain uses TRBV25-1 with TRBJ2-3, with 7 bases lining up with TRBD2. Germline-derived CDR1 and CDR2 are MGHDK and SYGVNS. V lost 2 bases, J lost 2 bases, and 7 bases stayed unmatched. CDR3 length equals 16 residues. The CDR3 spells CASSEDRGVFTDTQYF. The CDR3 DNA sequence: TGTGCCAGCAGTGAAGACCGGGGGGTGTTCACAGATACGCAGTATTTT.

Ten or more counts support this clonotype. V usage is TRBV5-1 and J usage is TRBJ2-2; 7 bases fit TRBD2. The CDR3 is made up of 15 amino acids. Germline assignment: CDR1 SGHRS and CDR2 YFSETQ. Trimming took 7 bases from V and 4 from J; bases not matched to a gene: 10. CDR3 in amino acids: CASYFAGVGTGELFF. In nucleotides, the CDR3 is TGCGCCAGCTACTTCGCGGGAGTAGGCACCGGGGAGCTGTTTTTT.

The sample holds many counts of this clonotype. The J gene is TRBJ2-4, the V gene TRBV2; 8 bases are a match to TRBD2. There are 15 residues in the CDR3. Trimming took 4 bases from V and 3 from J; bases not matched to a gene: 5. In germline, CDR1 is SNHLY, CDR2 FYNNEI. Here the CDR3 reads CASSASTSGKNIQYF. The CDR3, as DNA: TGTGCCAGCAGTGCGTCAACTAGCGGCAAAAACATTCAGTACTTC.

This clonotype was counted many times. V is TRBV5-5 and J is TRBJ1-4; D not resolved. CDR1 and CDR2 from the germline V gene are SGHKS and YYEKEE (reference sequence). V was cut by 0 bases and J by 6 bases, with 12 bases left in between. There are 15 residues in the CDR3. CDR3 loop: CASSLDGEIYEKLFF. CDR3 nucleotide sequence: TGTGCCAGCAGCTTGGACGGGGAAATATATGAAAAACTGTTTTTT.

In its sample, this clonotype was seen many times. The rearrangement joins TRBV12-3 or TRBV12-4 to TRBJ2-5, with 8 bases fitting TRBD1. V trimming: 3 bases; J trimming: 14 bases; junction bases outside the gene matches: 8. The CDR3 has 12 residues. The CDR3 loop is CASSFTMGQVYF. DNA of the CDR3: TGTGCCAGCAGTTTCACCATGGGACAGGTCTACTTC.

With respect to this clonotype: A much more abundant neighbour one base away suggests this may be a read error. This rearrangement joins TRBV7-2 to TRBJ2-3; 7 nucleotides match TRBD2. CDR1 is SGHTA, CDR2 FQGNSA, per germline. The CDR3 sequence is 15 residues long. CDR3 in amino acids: CASSLISGPGDMQYF. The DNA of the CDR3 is TGTGCCAGCAGCTTAATTAGCGGGCCGGGAGATATGCAGTATTTT.

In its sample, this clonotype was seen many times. CDR3 nucleotide sequence: TGTGCCAGCAGCCGGGTAGCGGGAGATGGGGCCAACGTCCTGACTTTC. Protein sequence: CASSRVAGDGANVLTF. The genes are TRBV28 and TRBJ2-6; 9 nucleotides match TRBD2. Trimming took 6 bases from V and 3 from J; bases not matched to a gene: 6. The length of the CDR3 is 16 residues. From germline, CDR1 is MDHEN and CDR2 SYDVKM.

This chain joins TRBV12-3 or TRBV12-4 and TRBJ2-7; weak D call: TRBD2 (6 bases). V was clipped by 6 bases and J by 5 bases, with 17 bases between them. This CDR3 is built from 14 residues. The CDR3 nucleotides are TGTGCCAGCAGCATGACTAGTGGGTTCGACGAGCAGTACTTC. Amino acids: CASSMTSGFDEQYF.

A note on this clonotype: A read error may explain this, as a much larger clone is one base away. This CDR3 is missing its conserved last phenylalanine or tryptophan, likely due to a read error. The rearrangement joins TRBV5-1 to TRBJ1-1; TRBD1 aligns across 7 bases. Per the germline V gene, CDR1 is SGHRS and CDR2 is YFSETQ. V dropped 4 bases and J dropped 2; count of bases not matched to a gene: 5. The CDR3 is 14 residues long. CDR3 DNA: TGCGCCAGCAGCGTGGGACAGAGCAACACTGAAGCTTTCTTA. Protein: CASSVGQSNTEAFL.

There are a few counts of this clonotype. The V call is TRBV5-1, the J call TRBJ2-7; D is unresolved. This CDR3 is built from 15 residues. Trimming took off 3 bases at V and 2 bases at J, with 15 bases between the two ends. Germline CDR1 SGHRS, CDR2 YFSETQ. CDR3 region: CASSSTPETPYEQYF. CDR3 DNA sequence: TGCGCCAGCAGCTCGACTCCCGAAACCCCCTACGAGCAGTACTTC.